Presented here are 7 T cell receptor beta chains from one specimen sequenced in a study of CD8 T cells in Susac syndrome. Random hexamers were used to reverse transcribe roughly 0.45 to 1 ug of RNA. One entry per CDR3 protein, called by TCRdb with MiXCR from the immunoSEQ multiplex PCR reads. The sample shows approximately 230,000 distinct CDR3 sequences, about 93% of them seen only once. Material: CD4+ T cells from PBMCs. These receptors were obtained from a human donor with multiple sclerosis.

The rearrangement uses TRBV7-9 and TRBJ2-5, with 9 bases that match TRBD1. With 5 bases clipped from V and 5 bases from J, the junction kept 6 bases outside the gene matches. The CDR3 has 14 amino acids. Germline V gene sequence: CDR1 SEHNR, CDR2 FQNEAQ (reference sequence). CDR3 residues: CASSIDRGKETQYF. The CDR3 region has the DNA TGTGCCAGCAGCATTGACAGGGGGAAGGAGACCCAGTACTTC.

The genes are TRBV28 and TRBJ1-6; TRBD1 matches 7 bases. Trimming at V came to 4 bases and at J to 10 bases, leaving 7 bases not matched to a gene. Germline V gene lookup returns CDR1 MDHEN and CDR2 SYDVKM. The CDR3 length is 14 residues. Here the CDR3 DNA reads TGTGCCAGCAGTTCCGACAGGGATTGGTCACCCCTCCACTTT. Amino acids: CASSSDRDWSPLHF.

The V gene is TRBV2, the J gene TRBJ2-5; the D gene could be TRBD1 or TRBD2 (5 bases each). The CDR3 length is 15 residues. Germline V gives CDR1 SNHLY, CDR2 FYNNEI. V was trimmed by 6 bases and J by 5 bases, leaving 19 bases between them. The CDR3 reads CASRTPGPRAETQYF. Here the CDR3 DNA reads TGTGCCAGCAGAACACCGGGACCTAGGGCGGAGACCCAGTACTTC.

The chain employs TRBV2 and TRBJ2-1; D possibly corresponds to TRBD2 (5 bases). The CDR3 extends over 13 amino acids. Germline CDR1 SNHLY, CDR2 FYNNEI. The V gene lost 10 bases and the J gene lost 9 bases, with 19 bases spanning the gap. The CDR3 nucleotides are TGTGCCATACGGACTCCCCCTATCTCTGAGCAGTTCTTC. Translated, it gives CAIRTPPISEQFF.

The gene calls are TRBV5-1 and TRBJ2-1, with 10 bases that match TRBD2. Germline V gene sequence: CDR1 SGHRS, CDR2 YFSETQ. The CDR3 has 17 amino acids. The V and J ends lost 4 bases and 7 bases, in that order; junction bases with no gene match: 14. The CDR3 sequence is CASSQNGGGLAVNEQFF. CDR3 DNA: TGCGCCAGCAGCCAAAATGGGGGAGGACTAGCGGTTAATGAGCAGTTCTTC.

V gene TRBV28 combines with J gene TRBJ1-1; 9 bases fit TRBD1. Germline V gene sequence: CDR1 MDHEN, CDR2 SYDVKM. With V trimmed by 6 bases and J by 5 bases, 7 bases remained unmatched. This CDR3 has 14 residues. The CDR3 is CASRPGQGRTEAFF. CDR3 bases: TGTGCCAGCAGACCCGGACAGGGGCGGACTGAAGCTTTCTTT. The whole variable domain, filled in from reference TRBV28 and TRBJ1-1, reads DVKVTQSSRYLVKRTGEKVFLECVQDMDHENMFWYRQDPGLGLRLIYFSYDVKMKEKGDIPEGYSVSREKKERFSLILESASTNQTSMYLCASRPGQGRTEAFFGQGTRLTVV.

The chain couples TRBV29-1 to TRBJ2-6; D gene ambiguous. The CDR3 has 13 amino acids. With 6 bases removed from V and 0 bases from J, the gap between germline ends came to 6 bases. Germline CDR1 SQVTM, CDR2 ANQGSEA. CDR3: CSVHISGANVLTF. As DNA, the CDR3 is TGCAGCGTACACATCTCTGGGGCCAACGTCCTGACTTTC.